The 17 T cell receptor beta chains below come from one sample, sequenced in a study of cytotoxic CD8 clonotypes in ibrutinib-treated CLL (dated by TCRdb to the early 2020s). The sample's time point label is to be understood as: roughly 2 years on ibrutinib. The library was generated by the immunoSEQ multiplex PCR assay. TCRdb stores this immuneACCESS table with in-frame sequences only. Part of the clones is absent; in the studies checked, under half of the shortfall reflects unresolved V genes, and no reason is known for the rest. For this sample there are approximately 150,000 clones; 84% appear just once. About 4.5% of the sample belongs to the ten largest clones. Sequencing was performed on PBMCs, taken after 24 months of ibrutinib treatment. These receptors all come from a human donor with chronic lymphocytic leukemia.

This chain connects TRBV7-3 to TRBJ1-2; 7 positions match TRBD1. The germline CDR1 and CDR2 sequences are SGHTA and FQGTGA. J was trimmed by 6 bases and V by 2 bases; bases with no gene match: 9. The CDR3 runs to 15 residues. The CDR3: CASSLGGTVKDGYTF. In DNA form, the CDR3 reads TGTGCCAGCAGCTTAGGCGGGACAGTAAAGGATGGCTACACCTTC.

V usage is TRBV6-5 and J usage is TRBJ1-3; D call uncertain. This CDR3 region has 16 residues. CDR1 is MNHEY and CDR2 is SVGAGI in the germline V gene. Trimming shortened V by 2 bases and J by 0 bases, and 11 bases separated the two germline ends. CDR3 residues: CASSYRALFSGNTIYF. CDR3 nucleotide sequence: TGTGCCAGCAGTTACCGGGCCCTTTTCTCTGGAAACACCATATATTTT.

This clone was recorded once. The genes are TRBV7-3 and TRBJ1-2; D ambiguous. CDR1 and CDR2 (germline): SGHTA, FQGTGA. The CDR3 spans 13 residues. Trimming pared 5 bases from V and 1 base from J, leaving 8 bases between. CDR3 DNA sequence: TGTGCCAGCAGCGACTCGGTTAACTATGGCTACACCTTC. It specifies CASSDSVNYGYTF.

The V call is TRBV7-3, the J call TRBJ2-5; D unclear. Between the trimmed V and J ends, which lost 8 bases and 7 bases, there was a span of 17 bases. This CDR3 has 13 amino acids. Germline V lookup: CDR1 SGHTA, CDR2 FQGTGA. The CDR3 spells CASGFLGGGTQYF. The CDR3 DNA sequence: TGTGCCAGCGGTTTCTTGGGTGGCGGGACCCAGTACTTC. The full variable domain, with the rest looked up from reference TRBV7-3 and TRBJ2-5, is GAGVSQTPSNKVTEKGKYVELRCDPISGHTALYWYRQSLGQGPEFLIYFQGTGAADDSGLPNDRFFAVRPEGSVSTLKIQRTERGDSAVYLCASGFLGGGTQYFGPGTRLLVL.

This chain links TRBV5-5 with TRBJ1-3; D ambiguous. The germline CDR1 and CDR2 sequences are SGHKS and YYEKEE (reference sequence). Trimming removed 1 base at V and 0 bases at J, with 8 bases between. The CDR3 spans 15 residues. The CDR3 region has the DNA TGTGCCAGCAGCTTGTTGCAGAACTCTGGAAACACCATATATTTT. As protein: CASSLLQNSGNTIYF.

V gene TRBV10-3 combines with J gene TRBJ2-3, with 12 nucleotides matching TRBD2. The germline V gene encodes CDR1 ENHRY and CDR2 SYGVKD. The V segment lost 6 bases and the J segment 5 bases; nucleotides outside the gene matches: 3. The CDR3 extends over 14 amino acids. The chain's CDR3 is CAIRTSGGVDTQYF. The CDR3 coding sequence is TGTGCCATCAGGACTAGCGGGGGAGTAGATACGCAGTATTTT.

V gene TRBV5-4 combines with J gene TRBJ2-7, with TRBD2 matching 9 bases. Germline lookup yields CDR1 SGHNT and CDR2 YYREEE (reference sequence). This CDR3 has 14 amino acids. The V gene end was trimmed by 0 bases and the J gene end by 5 bases; junction bases not matched to a gene: 3. CDR3 amino acids: CASSLGLADHEQYF. The CDR3 coding sequence is TGTGCCAGCAGCTTGGGACTAGCGGATCACGAGCAGTACTTC.

CDR3: CASREPFSPYTQYF. In DNA, the CDR3 is TGTGCCAGCCGGGAGCCCTTCTCCCCCTATACGCAGTATTTT. The V call is TRBV27, the J call TRBJ2-3; tentative D call: TRBD2 (6 bases). The V end was cut by 8 bases, the J end by 7 bases, with 19 bases between. This CDR3 has 14 residues. Germline V gives CDR1 MNHEY, CDR2 SMNVEV (reference sequence).

DNA for the CDR3: TGTGCCAGCAGCGGCCCGTGGAAAGATACGCAGTATTTT. It translates to CASSGPWKDTQYF. J is TRBJ2-3 and V is TRBV9, with D hard to call. The CDR3 loop spans 13 amino acids. The V end lost 3 bases, the J end lost 5 bases, and 10 bases lay between the germline ends. Germline loops: CDR1 SGDLS, CDR2 YYNGEE.

V is TRBV27 and J is TRBJ2-7; 7 bases align to TRBD2. Germline CDR1 MNHEY, CDR2 SMNVEV (reference sequence). CDR3 length: 14 amino acids. J gave up 0 bases and V 6 bases, and 5 bases lay outside the gene matches. CDR3 protein: CASSLGRNSYEQYF. DNA for the CDR3: TGTGCCAGCAGCCTCGGGAGGAACTCCTACGAGCAGTACTTC.

This clone appeared a few times. The chain links TRBV6-5 to TRBJ1-3, with D uncertain. Germline V gene sequence: CDR1 MNHEY, CDR2 SVGAGI. Trimming removed 2 bases from V and 0 bases from J, with 11 bases in between. This CDR3 has 16 amino acids. The CDR3 is CASSYNAIYSGNTIYF. CDR3 DNA sequence: TGTGCCAGCAGTTACAACGCGATCTACTCTGGAAACACCATATATTTT.

This clone came up once. The chain has TRBV14 and TRBJ2-7, with D perhaps TRBD1 or TRBD2 (7 bases each). The V gene lost 4 bases and the J gene lost 6 bases, with 13 bases spanning the gap. Germline V gene data show CDR1 as SGHDN and CDR2 as FVKESK. CDR3 length: 13 residues. In DNA, the CDR3 is TGTGCCAGCAGCCTCGGCAGGGGGGGCGAGCAGTACTTC. As protein: CASSLGRGGEQYF.

The rearrangement uses TRBV7-9 and TRBJ2-7; D ambiguous. The CDR3 has 14 amino acids. V dropped 6 bases and J dropped 0 bases, with 12 bases sitting between them. Germline assignment: CDR1 SEHNR and CDR2 FQNEAQ (reference sequence). In nucleotides, the CDR3 is TGTGCCAGCAGTCCCGGCGATTCCTCCTACGAGCAGTACTTC. Protein product: CASSPGDSSYEQYF.

The chain uses TRBV4-2 and TRBJ2-7; D is unclear. This CDR3 region has 16 residues. Germline V gives CDR1 LGHNA, CDR2 YNFKEQ. V was cut by 0 bases and J by 2 bases, with 14 bases left in between. The DNA of the CDR3 is TGTGCCAGCAGCCAAGATCTCGGCGGTAACGCCTACGAGCAGTACTTC. As protein: CASSQDLGGNAYEQYF.

The rearrangement uses TRBV5-4 and TRBJ2-3; 8 bases match TRBD1. CDR1 and CDR2 from the germline V gene are SGHNT and YYREEE (reference sequence). The V segment lost 5 bases and the J segment 0 bases; nucleotides outside the gene matches: 2. CDR3 length: 14 residues. CDR3 sequence reads: CASSRQGSTDTQYF. For the CDR3, the DNA is TGTGCCAGCAGTAGACAGGGGAGCACAGATACGCAGTATTTT. Filled out from reference TRBV5-4 and TRBJ2-3, the complete variable domain reads ETGVTQSPTHLIKTRGQQVTLRCSSQSGHNTVSWYQQALGQGPQFIFQYYREEENGRGNFPPRFSGLQFPNYSSELNVNALELDDSALYLCASSRQGSTDTQYFGPGTRLTVL.

In this sample, this clone turned up a few times. J is TRBJ1-3 and V is TRBV7-9, with D hard to call. Germline V CDR1 and CDR2: SEHNR, FQNEAQ (reference sequence). This CDR3 has 14 residues. V lost 2 bases, J lost 4 bases, and 9 bases lay in between. The CDR3 bases are TGTGCCAGCAGCTTAAATGGTCTGGGAAACACCATATATTTT. Protein product: CASSLNGLGNTIYF.

This chain connects TRBV25-1 to TRBJ1-2; 10 bases are a match to TRBD1. J was trimmed by 5 bases and V by 6 bases; bases with no gene match: 9. The CDR3 has 15 amino acids. CDR1 and CDR2 from the germline V gene are MGHDK and SYGVNS. In DNA form, the CDR3 reads TGTGCCAGCAGGGGACAGGGGTCAGGCATTTATGGCTACACCTTC. Translated: CASRGQGSGIYGYTF.